This T cell receptor beta chain was sequenced in a study of blood T cell repertoires in COVID-19. About the research overall: From T cells, B-cell-depleted T cells, or PBMCs came the material, which was cDNA or gDNA.

V dropped 8 bases and J dropped 1 base, with 14 bases sitting between them. The V gene's germline CDR1 is ENHRY and CDR2 SYGVKD. The CDR3 runs 14 residues. This clone has a single count. In the original workflow: Estimation of nucleated cell counts relied on the amplification of reference gene primers. Assay: immunoSEQ multiplex PCR; the TCRdb copy retains only in-frame clones and omits some. Clone size and the V and J calls come from that table; the DNA yielded D and trimming. The repertoire holds about 150,000 clones, with about four fifths as singletons. This receptor was taken from a woman older than 75 with acute or convalescent COVID-19. The chain employs TRBV10-3 and TRBJ1-1; possible D gene TRBD1, 6 bases. The sample taken for sequencing was peripheral blood. CDR3 DNA: TGTGCCATCCAAGATGAACAGGGGAACACTGAAGCTTTCTTT. Amino acids: CAIQDEQGNTEAFF.